Detailed here is one TCR beta chain. The antigen this receptor binds is unknown. The sample holds no much larger clone one base away, and base qualities are not on file. The library was generated by the immunoSEQ multiplex PCR assay. A mixture of 60 forward primers for TCR Vbeta segments and 13 reverse primers for TCR Jbeta segments was used in the multiplex PCR. The CDR3 region of rearranged TCR beta genes was amplified from genomic DNA with a multiplex PCR assay. Amplified TCR beta libraries were sequenced as 87-base-pair reads on the Illumina HiSeq System. The paper's processing steps were these. Across the 640 or so repertoires, a later analysis counted 75 million to 90 million unique TCR beta chains, approximately 10 million of which were shared by at least two donors. Raw reads were error-corrected and collapsed into unique sequences by a nearest-neighbor algorithm in which closely related sequences were merged to remove PCR and sequencing errors. CDR3 sequences were aligned to IMGT reference sequences to assign V, D and J gene segments. For a sequence to be retained, a match of at least six nucleotides to both a V gene segment and a J gene segment was required. Rearrangements were called productive when the CDR3 lacked stop codons and stayed in frame with V and J; all others were non-productive. CDR3 was defined by IMGT convention, running from the second conserved V-encoded cysteine to the conserved J-encoded phenylalanine. The earlier analysis of approximately 500 of the donors excluded sequences that lacked an unambiguous match to a single V gene segment. An earlier analysis of 500 to 700 of the donors classified V segments as functional when productive rearrangements were above 56.7% and as segregating when the standard deviation between donors was above 5%. To diagnose cytomegalovirus status from the catalog of TCR beta chain sequences, a statistical classification framework was built. In a later analysis, V and J genes were assigned by comparing TCR nucleotide sequences against IMGT/GENE-DB human TR gene sequences. In a later analysis, CDR3 sequences and most-parsimonious VDJ recombination scenarios were assigned using the TCRdist pipeline. A later analysis defined each TCR beta chain by its CDR3 amino acid sequence plus V-gene family, and excluded reads lacking a unique V-gene family. A later analysis removed nearly 600 highly shared, low-generation-probability nucleotide sequences to deal with suspected cross-contamination and a sequencing artifact. For each public chain, a later analysis derived a clonal expansion index from normalized ranks of inferred template counts within each repertoire. A later analysis computed generation probabilities with a VDJ recombination model fitted to out-of-frame rearrangements, and checked the results against IGoR. In a later analysis, TCR-TCR, TCR-HLA and TCR-CMV co-occurrence was scored with hypergeometric tests, and a repertoire-size bias correction was applied to TCR pairs. A later analysis estimated false discovery rates by permuting HLA or CMV assignments 20 times. In a later analysis, co-occurring TCRs were grouped using DBSCAN, with TCRdist sequence similarity added in when clustering inside HLA-allele-positive subsets. Repertoires with fewer than 30,000 or more than 120,000 public chains, plus five repertoires with anomalous nucleotide sharing, were excluded from co-occurrence clustering. The table comes from immuneACCESS by way of TCRdb, which keeps in-frame sequences with V and J called. Part of the clones is missing from these tables; in studies checked, under half for an unresolved V gene and the rest for unknown reasons. Clone size and V and J calls were adopted from that table, with D and trimming inferred from the DNA. The sample profile shows more than 90,000 clones; about 70% of them were found once. Together, the top ten hold approximately 2% of the sample.

This sample stems from a study of cytomegalovirus exposure and HLA in healthy donors (TCRdb year 2017). Broadly, across the study: According to an earlier analysis of around 600 of the donors, 200 million or so T cells yielded 90 million to 130 million unique TCR beta sequences and 276 Gb of sequence data. An early release covering 550 to 700 HLA-typed donors comprised about 290 gigabases of sequencing data and roughly 86 million unique TCR sequences. Among the roughly 400 genotyped donors, roughly 80% belonged to the genetic ancestry cluster associated with self-reported Caucasian donors. The study was designed to test whether signatures of past pathogen exposure could be identified by cataloging public T cell receptors. The study used immunosequencing to profile the T cell repertoires of some 600 subjects and linked those repertoires to cytomegalovirus serostatus. In addition to the first cohort of about 650 subjects, a separate validation cohort of 120 different subjects was used. High-throughput TCR immunosequencing, statistical association of individual TCRs with disease status, and machine learning were combined to predict cytomegalovirus infection status. To study patterns of TCR occurrence, a later analysis re-analyzed previously published TCR beta repertoires from several hundred donors and added high-resolution HLA genotyping. The later analysis used no new phenotypic data to find candidate immune exposures, relying instead on TCR beta sequences and their occurrence across donors. An earlier analysis of some 500 of the donors used high-throughput TCR beta sequencing to judge whether each TCR beta V gene segment behaved as functional or pseudogenic. Donor age, sex, ethnicity and CMV serostatus were collected together with the repertoire data. In a later genetic analysis, genome-wide SNP genotypes for about 55% of the roughly 700 donors were used, and that subset was treated as a discovery cohort. Every repertoire in the discovery cohort had been generated on one and the same sequencing platform. Both class I and class II loci were covered by HLA typing, at four-digit resolution. Typing coverage differed by locus: A, B, C, DRB1 and DQB1 were typed in about 620-640 donors, DQA1 in 522, DPA1 in 600 to 610, and DPB1 in around 440. Several DR-DQ haplotypes were treated as single units for association and clustering because of strong linkage in the cohort. Among some 410 genotyped donors of the cohort, an average of approximately 250,000 unique TCR beta nucleotide sequences were sequenced per donor, roughly 18% of them non-productive.

CDR1 SGHRS and CDR2 YFSETQ are derived from the germline V gene. V and J are trimmed by 2 bases and 2 bases, and the gene matches miss 6 bases of the junction. Including the terminal cysteine and phenylalanine, the CDR3 comprises 15 residues. The CDR3 DNA has 45 bases and is translated from base 1. The cohort comprised 710 or so healthy bone marrow donors. At the time of sampling, every cohort member was nominally healthy, though immune exposures that went unrecorded were likely present. The donor was CMV seronegative and belonged to the group of 380 or so seronegative cohort members. A peripheral blood sample was collected from each donor, and TCR beta sequencing was performed on peripheral blood mononuclear cells. The Qiagen DNeasy Blood Extraction Kit was used to extract genomic DNA from the blood cell samples. What the study reported, not specific to this receptor: The presence/absence analyses assumed that sequencing depth was roughly uniform across donors, and that assumption may not be true. Specific HLA alleles were associated with around 18,000 TCR beta sequences at a false discovery rate of 0.05 in a later analysis. Because the 87-base-pair reads could not distinguish some IMGT-functional V segments, including TRBV6-2 and TRBV6-3, those segments were excluded. The study listed approximately 150 TCR beta chains as associated with cytomegalovirus. Because counts were too low, seventeen rarely observed V segments, including chromosome 9 orphons, were left out of the earlier analysis of several hundred of the donors. In a later analysis, HLA-associated TCR beta chains were found to be more clonally expanded and to have lower generation probabilities than equally common non-associated chains. A further reported finding was that TCR beta sequences accurately predicted the HLA-A and HLA-B alleles for most subjects in the first cohort. The authors suggested that the approach could potentially be generalized to other disease states and immunological phenotypes. The sequencing pipeline was judged likely to have produced a cluster of highly shared sequence variants as a technical artifact. A later analysis found that TCR association rates varied across HLA loci, with DRB1 alleles showing the most associated TCRs and HLA-C alleles the fewest. Because some donors lacked HLA typing at each locus, the association tests relied only on the typed subset. A few of the identified cytomegalovirus-associated TCR beta chains were confirmed in vitro to be specific for cytomegalovirus antigens. Correlated functional status among segregating V segments might be attributable to linkage disequilibrium, but an unknown experimental factor could not be ruled out. According to a later genetic analysis, donors in an Asian-associated ancestry cluster had fewer N-insertions in productive TCRs than the approximately 700-donor mean. The cohort was sequenced for TCR beta chains only, and without alpha or paired-chain data the features that could be detected were limited. In both the original and validation cohorts, the classifier was reported to diagnose cytomegalovirus status with high specificity and sensitivity. Immune exposure information for the cohort was limited to CMV serostatus. V-gene and J-gene trimming of TCR beta chains was associated with a missense DCLRE1C variant in a later genetic analysis, and the association was replicated in an independent cohort. In an earlier analysis of approximately 590 of the donors, most TCR beta V segments appeared in productive rearrangements about 90% or about 30% of the time, broadly matching IMGT annotations. Assigning TCR associations to individual alleles was difficult when HLA alleles, especially DR and DQ, strongly co-occurred. A later analysis reported that several top co-occurrence clusters appeared linked to parvovirus B19, influenza, CMV and Epstein-Barr virus. Across donors, most TCR sequences were observed very rarely, whereas some public TCRs were present in many individuals. According to a later analysis, most CMV-associated TCR beta chains appeared to be HLA-restricted, and the HLA associations seemed to be driven largely by CMV exposure.

Sequencing was carried out using PBMCs. The chain is assembled from TRBV5-1 and TRBJ2-7, with 8 middle bases fitting TRBD1. The source of this sequence is a woman aged 35 to 49 in good health and CMV-seronegative. The DNA reads as follows: TGCGCCAGCAGCTTAGGACAGGGCTCGACCTACGAGCAGTACTTC. Its protein is CASSLGQGSTYEQYF. The variable domain in full, with residues beyond the CDR3 obtained from the reference TRBV5-1 and TRBJ2-7 genes, is KAGVTQTPRYLIKTRGQQVTLSCSPISGHRSVSWYQQTPGQGLQFLFEYFSETQRNKGNFPGRFSGRQFSNSRSEMNVSTLELGDSALYLCASSLGQGSTYEQYFGPGTRLTVT.